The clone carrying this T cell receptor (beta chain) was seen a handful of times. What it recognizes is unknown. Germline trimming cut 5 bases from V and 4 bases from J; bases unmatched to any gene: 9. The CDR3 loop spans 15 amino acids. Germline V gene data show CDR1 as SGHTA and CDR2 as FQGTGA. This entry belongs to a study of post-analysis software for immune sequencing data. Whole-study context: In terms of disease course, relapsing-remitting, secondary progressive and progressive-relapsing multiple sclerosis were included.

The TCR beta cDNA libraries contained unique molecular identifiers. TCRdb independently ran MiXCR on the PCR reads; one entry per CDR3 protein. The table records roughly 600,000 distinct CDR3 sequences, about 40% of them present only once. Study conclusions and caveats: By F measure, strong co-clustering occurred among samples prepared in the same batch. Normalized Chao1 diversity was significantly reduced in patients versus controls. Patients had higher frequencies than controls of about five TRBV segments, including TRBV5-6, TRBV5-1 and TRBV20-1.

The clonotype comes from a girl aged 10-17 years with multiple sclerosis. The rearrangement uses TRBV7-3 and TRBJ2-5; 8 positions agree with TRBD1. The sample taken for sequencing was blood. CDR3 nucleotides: TGTGCCAGCAGCCCGGCAGGGGGCGGGTTAGAGACCCAGTACTTC. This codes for CASSPAGGGLETQYF.